This T cell receptor (beta chain) was retrieved from a study of blood T cells in healthy people across ages. The second PCR ran roughly 7 to 11 cycles with a sample-barcoded 5' primer and J-beta primers. TCRdb redid the calling of the 5' RACE reads with MiXCR, one entry per CDR3 protein. The sample yields around 400,000 distinct CDR3 sequences, roughly half seen once. After removal of 1 base from V and 1 base from J, the junction contained 9 bases not matched to a gene. The length of the CDR3 is 18 residues. Germline V CDR1 and CDR2: SGHTA, FQGNSA. This clonotype has at least ten counts. The specimen sequenced was blood. The chain recombines TRBV7-2 with TRBJ2-7; 11 nucleotides match TRBD2. This TCR was sampled from a man aged 55 to 70 in good health. In nucleotides, the CDR3 is TGTGCCAGCAGCTTAGACCGACTAGCGGGGAGGGGATCCTACGAGCAGTACTTC. Translating it yields CASSLDRLAGRGSYEQYF. Filled out from reference TRBV7-2 and TRBJ2-7, the complete variable domain reads GAGVSQSPSNKVTEKGKDVELRCDPISGHTALYWYRQSLGQGLEFLIYFQGNSAPDKSGLPSDRFSAERTGGSVSTLTIQRTQQEDSAVYLCASSLDRLAGRGSYEQYFGPGTRLTVT.